A single sample gave rise to the 21 T cell receptor beta chains below, sequenced in a study of T cell responses to AZD1222 COVID-19 vaccine. The data were produced by immunoSEQ multiplex PCR, yet TCRdb's version contains in-frame clones alone and is incomplete. The sample includes 95,000 to 150,000 clones, approximately 90% of them seen just once. This specimen consisted of peripheral blood, obtained on day 0 of AZD1222 vaccination. These receptors were obtained from an adult in good health.

The CDR3 reads CASSLSGGGGEKLFF. Here the CDR3 DNA reads TGTGCCAGCAGTTTATCGGGGGGAGGAGGGGAAAAACTGTTTTTT. The V and J genes are TRBV28 and TRBJ1-4; D perhaps matches TRBD1 (5 bases). This CDR3 has 15 residues. Germline values: CDR1 MDHEN, CDR2 SYDVKM. V was shortened by 1 base and J by 8 bases, with 14 bases between the two germline ends.

Only one count was recorded for this clone. The chain is built from TRBV7-9 and TRBJ1-2, with TRBD1 matching 8 bases. CDR1 and CDR2 from the germline V gene are SEHNR and FQNEAQ (reference sequence). V lost 5 bases, J lost 3 bases, and 8 bases stayed unmatched. The CDR3 spans 15 residues. Here the CDR3 DNA reads TGTGCCAGCAGCCTTCTCCAGGGGGCGGACTATGGCTACACCTTC. Translating gives CASSLLQGADYGYTF. Full variable domain (missing parts from reference TRBV7-9 and TRBJ1-2): DTGVSQNPRHKITKRGQNVTFRCDPISEHNRLYWYRQTLGQGPEFLTYFQNEAQLEKSRLLSDRFSAERPKGSFSTLEIQRTEQGDSAMYLCASSLLQGADYGYTFGSGTRLTVV.

This clone occurred once. This chain uses TRBV5-1 with TRBJ2-1, with D possibly being TRBD2 (6 bases). The germline CDR1 and CDR2 sequences are SGHRS and YFSETQ. The V end was cut by 0 bases, the J end by 4 bases, with 11 bases between. The CDR3 covers 15 residues. The CDR3 coding sequence is TGCGCCAGCAGCTTGGGGCTAGCGCAGTACAATGAGCAGTTCTTC. It codes for CASSLGLAQYNEQFF.

The CDR3 nucleotides read TGTGCCAGCAGCCTGCGGGGGCAAGAGACCCAGTACTTC. Its protein is CASSLRGQETQYF. The chain is built from TRBV9 and TRBJ2-5; 7 nucleotides line up with TRBD2. Trimming removed 4 bases from V and 2 bases from J; junction bases left unmatched: 2. The CDR3 is 13 amino acids. Per the germline V gene, CDR1 is SGDLS and CDR2 is YYNGEE.

V usage is TRBV4-1 and J usage is TRBJ2-7; possibly TRBD1 for D (6 bases). Trimming removed 1 base from V and 1 base from J, with 8 bases in between. This CDR3 is built from 14 residues. Germline loops: CDR1 MGHRA, CDR2 YSYEKL. CDR3 DNA: TGCGCCAGCAGCCAAGGGACAGCTTCCTACGAGCAGTACTTC. This gives the protein CASSQGTASYEQYF.

This chain links TRBV18 with TRBJ1-5, with 8 nucleotides matching TRBD1. The V segment lost 6 bases and the J segment 2 bases; nucleotides outside the gene matches: 9. The CDR3 loop spans 16 amino acids. Germline values: CDR1 KGHSH, CDR2 LQKENI. The CDR3: CASSLFGQGGNQPQHF. CDR3 coding DNA: TGTGCCAGCTCCCTTTTCGGACAGGGTGGCAATCAGCCCCAGCATTTT.

The chain links TRBV27 to TRBJ2-1; 11 nucleotides agree with TRBD2. Unmatched junction bases numbered 5, after V lost 4 bases and J lost 3 bases. CDR1 MNHEY and CDR2 SMNVEV come from the germline V gene (reference sequence). The CDR3 totals 16 residues. CDR3 DNA sequence: TGTGCCAGCAGTTCTGGGACTAGCGGAATCTACAATGAGCAGTTCTTC. Protein product: CASSSGTSGIYNEQFF.

The chain couples TRBV30 to TRBJ2-2; tentative D call: TRBD1 (7 bases). The CDR3 extends over 15 amino acids. The germline V gene encodes CDR1 GTSNPN and CDR2 SVGIG (reference sequence). The V end lost 1 base, the J end lost 3 bases, and 12 bases lay between the germline ends. The DNA of the CDR3 is TGTGCCTGGAGTGAGCAGGGGGAGGACACCGGGGAGCTGTTTTTT. It is translated as CAWSEQGEDTGELFF.

V usage is TRBV19 and J usage is TRBJ2-1; no definite D call. Germline V gives CDR1 LNHDA, CDR2 SQIVND (reference sequence). Trimming took 2 bases from V and 7 from J, leaving 9 bases between them. There are 13 residues in the CDR3. CDR3 protein: CASSILTTNEQFF. The CDR3 DNA follows: TGTGCCAGTAGTATATTAACCACAAATGAGCAGTTCTTC.

The CDR3 spells CASSGGGPYGYTF. The DNA of the CDR3 is TGTGCCAGCAGCGGTGGAGGGCCCTATGGCTACACCTTC. The chain has TRBV7-2 and TRBJ1-2, with D hard to call. Trimming took 5 bases from V and 4 from J, leaving 11 bases between them. From germline, CDR1 is SGHTA and CDR2 FQGNSA. This CDR3 region has 13 residues.

The rearrangement joins TRBV27 to TRBJ2-1; D is undetermined. Germline loops: CDR1 MNHEY, CDR2 SMNVEV (reference sequence). The CDR3 is 16 residues long. V lost 2 bases, J lost 0 bases, and 11 bases lay in between. CDR3 in amino acids: CASSLTHGSSYNEQFF. CDR3 sequence (DNA): TGTGCCAGCAGTTTAACTCATGGCAGCTCCTACAATGAGCAGTTCTTC.

The V gene is TRBV12-5, the J gene TRBJ1-1; TRBD1 aligns across 7 bases. This CDR3 is built from 13 residues. V trimming: 2 bases; J trimming: 11 bases; junction bases outside the gene matches: 8. Per the germline V gene, CDR1 is LGHNT and CDR2 is FRNRAP. CDR3 DNA sequence: TGTGCTAGTGGTTTGCCTGACAGGGTCGGTGCTTTCTTT. Protein product: CASGLPDRVGAFF.

The chain has TRBV7-6 and TRBJ1-1; D uncertain. The germline V gene has CDR1 SGHVS and CDR2 FNYEAQ. Deletions cut 2 bases from V and 4 bases from J, with 14 bases between. The CDR3 is 15 amino acids. CDR3 in DNA: TGTGCCAGCAGCTTAAATGCCGGATATGGCACTGAAGCTTTCTTT. It encodes CASSLNAGYGTEAFF.

This rearrangement joins TRBV30 to TRBJ1-2; unclear D gene. This CDR3 has 11 amino acids. V lost 3 bases and J 7 bases, leaving 9 bases between the germline ends. From germline, CDR1 is GTSNPN and CDR2 SVGIG (reference sequence). Written as DNA, the CDR3 is TGTGCCTGGAGCTTACACTCTGGCTACACCTTC. This translates into CAWSLHSGYTF.

The chain joins TRBV7-9 to TRBJ1-5; TRBD1 might be the D (6 bases). V was trimmed by 4 bases and J by 4 bases, leaving 8 bases between them. The CDR3 sequence is 13 residues long. The germline V gene encodes CDR1 SEHNR and CDR2 FQNEAQ (reference sequence). The DNA for the CDR3 is TGTGCCAGCAGCTCGGACAGTAATCAGCCCCAGCATTTT. Translating gives CASSSDSNQPQHF.

This clone has only one observation. The rearrangement uses TRBV6-1 and TRBJ2-6, with unresolved D. The CDR3 has 16 amino acids. The V and J ends lost 1 base and 0 bases respectively, with 7 bases between them. Germline CDR1 and CDR2: MNHNS and SASEGT. The CDR3 nucleotides are TGTGCCAGCAGTGAAGATGGGAACTCTGGGGCCAACGTCCTGACTTTC. It translates to CASSEDGNSGANVLTF.

The chain combines TRBV18 with TRBJ1-6; unclear D gene. Trimming removed 2 bases from V and 8 bases from J, with 10 bases in between. There are 14 residues in the CDR3. Germline V gives CDR1 KGHSH, CDR2 LQKENI. The CDR3 protein is CASSPGSFDSPLHF. The CDR3 DNA reads as TGTGCCAGCTCACCAGGCAGTTTTGATTCACCCCTCCACTTT.

The chain uses TRBV25-1 and TRBJ1-2, with D possibly being TRBD1 (6 bases). The V and J ends lost 4 bases and 7 bases respectively, with 13 bases between them. The germline CDR1 and CDR2 sequences are MGHDK and SYGVNS. CDR3 size: 13 residues. CDR3 sequence: CASSAGVTPGYTF. DNA for the CDR3: TGTGCCAGCAGTGCAGGGGTCACTCCTGGCTACACCTTC.

CDR3: CASSPRVAGGMNEQYV. DNA of the CDR3: TGTGCCAGCTCACCACGGGTAGCGGGAGGCATGAACGAGCAGTACGTC. V is TRBV18 and J is TRBJ2-7; 10 bases align to TRBD2. This CDR3 comprises 16 residues. The germline V gene encodes CDR1 KGHSH and CDR2 LQKENI. The V segment lost 1 base and the J segment 5 bases; nucleotides outside the gene matches: 8.

This clone was observed once. DNA of the CDR3: TGTGCCAGTAAGCCGGGACAGCGGTTGTTACAGCCCCAGCATTTT. Its protein is CASKPGQRLLQPQHF. The rearrangement joins TRBV19 to TRBJ1-5, with TRBD1 matching over 7 bases. Germline lookup yields CDR1 LNHDA and CDR2 SQIVND (reference sequence). There are 15 residues in the CDR3. The J segment lost 7 bases and the V segment lost 7 bases, leaving 13 bases of the junction unmatched.

This chain joins TRBV24-1 and TRBJ1-1; tentatively, D is TRBD1 (5 bases). Germline V gene data show CDR1 as KGHDR and CDR2 as SFDVKD. The ends were cut back, 4 bases at V and 10 bases at J, with 18 bases in the middle. The CDR3 consists of 14 residues. CDR3 nucleotide sequence: TGTGCCACCAGTGACAGGACCGGAAGGAGGGGAGCTTTCTTT. Translation: CATSDRTGRRGAFF.